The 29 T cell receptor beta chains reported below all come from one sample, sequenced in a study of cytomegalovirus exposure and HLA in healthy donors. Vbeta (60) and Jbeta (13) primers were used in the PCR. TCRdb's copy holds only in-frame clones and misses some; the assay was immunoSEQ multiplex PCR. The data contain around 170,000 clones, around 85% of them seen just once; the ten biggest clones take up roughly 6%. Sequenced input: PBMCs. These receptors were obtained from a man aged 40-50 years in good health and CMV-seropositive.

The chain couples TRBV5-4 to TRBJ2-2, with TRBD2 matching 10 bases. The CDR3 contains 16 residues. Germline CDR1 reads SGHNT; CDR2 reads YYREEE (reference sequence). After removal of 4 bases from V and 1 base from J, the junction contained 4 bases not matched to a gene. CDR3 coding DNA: TGTGCCAGCAGCCCTACTAGCGGGAAGAACACCGGGGAGCTGTTTTTT. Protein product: CASSPTSGKNTGELFF.

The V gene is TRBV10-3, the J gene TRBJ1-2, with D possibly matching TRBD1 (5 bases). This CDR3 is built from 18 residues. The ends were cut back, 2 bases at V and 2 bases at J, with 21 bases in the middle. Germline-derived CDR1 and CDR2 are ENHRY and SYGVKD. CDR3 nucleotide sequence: TGTGCCATCAGTGAGGAACCAGGTGTCGGGGGTCAGAACTATGGCTACACCTTC. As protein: CAISEEPGVGGQNYGYTF.

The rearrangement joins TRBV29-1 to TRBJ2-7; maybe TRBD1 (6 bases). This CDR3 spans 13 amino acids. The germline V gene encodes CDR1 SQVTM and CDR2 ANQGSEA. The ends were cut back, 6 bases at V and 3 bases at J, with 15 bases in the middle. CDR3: CSVLGQGLYEQYF. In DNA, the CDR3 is TGCAGCGTCTTGGGGCAGGGGCTCTACGAGCAGTACTTC.

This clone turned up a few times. The DNA of the CDR3 is TGCGCCAGCAGCCAAAGACTAGCGGGGAGTAGCTACGAGCAGTACTTC. This gives the protein CASSQRLAGSSYEQYF. The chain has TRBV4-1 and TRBJ2-5; 11 bases fit TRBD2. The end of the DNA aligns better with TRBJ2-7, so the J call may be wrong. The germline V gene encodes CDR1 MGHRA and CDR2 YSYEKL. The length of the CDR3 is 16 residues.

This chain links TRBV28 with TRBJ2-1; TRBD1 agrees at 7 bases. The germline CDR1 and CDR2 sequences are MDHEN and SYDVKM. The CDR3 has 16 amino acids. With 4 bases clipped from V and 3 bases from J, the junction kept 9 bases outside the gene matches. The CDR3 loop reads CASSSFFRDSYNEQFF. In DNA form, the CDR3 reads TGTGCCAGCAGTTCCTTCTTTCGGGACAGCTACAATGAGCAGTTCTTC. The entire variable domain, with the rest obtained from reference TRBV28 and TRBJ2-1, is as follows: DVKVTQSSRYLVKRTGEKVFLECVQDMDHENMFWYRQDPGLGLRLIYFSYDVKMKEKGDIPEGYSVSREKKERFSLILESASTNQTSMYLCASSSFFRDSYNEQFFGPGTRLTVL.

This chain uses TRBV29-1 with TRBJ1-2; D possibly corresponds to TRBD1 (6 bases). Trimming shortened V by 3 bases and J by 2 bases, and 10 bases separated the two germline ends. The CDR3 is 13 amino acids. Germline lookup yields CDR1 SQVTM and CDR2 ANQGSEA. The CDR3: CSVDAQGNYGYTF. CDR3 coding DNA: TGCAGCGTTGATGCGCAGGGGAACTATGGCTACACCTTC.

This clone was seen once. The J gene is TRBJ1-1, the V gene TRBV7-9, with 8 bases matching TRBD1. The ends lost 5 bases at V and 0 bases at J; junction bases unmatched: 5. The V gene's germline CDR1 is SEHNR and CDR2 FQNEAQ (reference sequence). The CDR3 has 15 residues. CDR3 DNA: TGTGCCAGCAGCCTATCAGGGGGCGTGAACACTGAAGCTTTCTTT. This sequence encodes CASSLSGGVNTEAFF.

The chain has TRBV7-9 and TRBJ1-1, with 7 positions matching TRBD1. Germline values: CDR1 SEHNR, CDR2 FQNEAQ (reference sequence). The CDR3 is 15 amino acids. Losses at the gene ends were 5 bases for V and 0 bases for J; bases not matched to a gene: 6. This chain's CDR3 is CASSPLTGMNTEAFF. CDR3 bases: TGTGCCAGCAGCCCCCTGACAGGGATGAACACTGAAGCTTTCTTT.

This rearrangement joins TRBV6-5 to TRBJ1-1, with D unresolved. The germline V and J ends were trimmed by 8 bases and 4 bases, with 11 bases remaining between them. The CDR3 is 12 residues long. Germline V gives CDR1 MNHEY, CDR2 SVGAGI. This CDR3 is CASYIAPTEAFF. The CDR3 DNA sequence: TGTGCCAGCTACATCGCTCCCACTGAAGCTTTCTTT.

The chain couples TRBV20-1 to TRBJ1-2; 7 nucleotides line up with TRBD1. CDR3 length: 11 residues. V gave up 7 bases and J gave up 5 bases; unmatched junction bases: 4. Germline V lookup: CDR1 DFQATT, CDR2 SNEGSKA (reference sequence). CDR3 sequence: CSVQGDYGYTF. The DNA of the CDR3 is TGCAGTGTTCAGGGGGATTATGGCTACACCTTC.

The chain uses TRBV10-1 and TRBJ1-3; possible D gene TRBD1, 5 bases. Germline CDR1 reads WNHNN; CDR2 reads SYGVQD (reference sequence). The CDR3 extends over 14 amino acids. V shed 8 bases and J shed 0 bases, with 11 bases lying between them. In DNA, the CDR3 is TGCGCCAGCTCCCCGACAGACTCTGGAAACACCATATATTTT. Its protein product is CASSPTDSGNTIYF.

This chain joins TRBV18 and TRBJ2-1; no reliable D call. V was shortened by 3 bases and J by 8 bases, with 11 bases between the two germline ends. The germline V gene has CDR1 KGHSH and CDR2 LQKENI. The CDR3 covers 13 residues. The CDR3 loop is CASSPFAADEQFF. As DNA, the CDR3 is TGTGCCAGCTCACCCTTCGCCGCGGATGAGCAGTTCTTC. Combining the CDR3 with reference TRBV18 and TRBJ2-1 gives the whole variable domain NAGVMQNPRHLVRRRGQEARLRCSPMKGHSHVYWYRQLPEEGLKFMVYLQKENIIDESGMPKERFSAEFPKEGPSILRIQQVVRGDSAAYFCASSPFAADEQFFGPGTRLTVL.

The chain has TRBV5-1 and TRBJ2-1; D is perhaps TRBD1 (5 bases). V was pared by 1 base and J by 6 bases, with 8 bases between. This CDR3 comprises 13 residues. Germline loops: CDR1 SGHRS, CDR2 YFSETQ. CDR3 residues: CASSLRGGNEQFF. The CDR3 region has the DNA TGCGCCAGCAGCTTGAGGGGTGGCAATGAGCAGTTCTTC.

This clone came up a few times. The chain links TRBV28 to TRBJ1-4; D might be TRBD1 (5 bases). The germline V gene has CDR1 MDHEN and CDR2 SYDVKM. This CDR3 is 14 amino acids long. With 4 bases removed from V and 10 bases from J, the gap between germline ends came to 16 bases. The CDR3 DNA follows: TGTGCCAGCAGTTCCAGGGAAAGTAGTTCAAAACTGTTTTTT. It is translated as CASSSRESSSKLFF. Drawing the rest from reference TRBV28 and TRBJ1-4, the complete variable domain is DVKVTQSSRYLVKRTGEKVFLECVQDMDHENMFWYRQDPGLGLRLIYFSYDVKMKEKGDIPEGYSVSREKKERFSLILESASTNQTSMYLCASSSRESSSKLFFGSGTQLSVL.

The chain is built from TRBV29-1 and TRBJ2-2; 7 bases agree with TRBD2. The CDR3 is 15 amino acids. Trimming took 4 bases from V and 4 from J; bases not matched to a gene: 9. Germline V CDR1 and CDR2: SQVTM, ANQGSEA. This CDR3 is CSVVIGGGGTGELFF. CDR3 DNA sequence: TGCAGCGTTGTAATAGGCGGGGGAGGCACCGGGGAGCTGTTTTTT.

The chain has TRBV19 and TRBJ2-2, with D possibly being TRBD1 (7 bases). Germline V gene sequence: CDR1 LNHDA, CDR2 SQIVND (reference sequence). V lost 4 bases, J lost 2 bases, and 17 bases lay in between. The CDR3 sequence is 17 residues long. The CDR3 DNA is TGTGCCAGTAGTAGTAAAGTCAGGGGGGCTAACACCGGGGAGCTGTTTTTT. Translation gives CASSSKVRGANTGELFF.

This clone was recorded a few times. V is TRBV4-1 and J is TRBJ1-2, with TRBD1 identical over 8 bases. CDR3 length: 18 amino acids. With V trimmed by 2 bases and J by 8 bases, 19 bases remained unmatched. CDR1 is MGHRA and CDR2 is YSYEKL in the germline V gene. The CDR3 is CASSQWIGDRFLLGGYTF. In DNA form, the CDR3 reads TGCGCCAGCAGCCAATGGATCGGGGACAGGTTTCTGTTGGGGGGCTACACCTTC.

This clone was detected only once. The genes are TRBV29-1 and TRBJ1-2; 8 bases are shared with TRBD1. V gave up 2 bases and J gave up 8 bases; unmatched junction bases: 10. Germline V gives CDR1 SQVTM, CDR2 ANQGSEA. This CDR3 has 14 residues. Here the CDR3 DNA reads TGCAGCGTTGAACAACAGGGGGAGGAGGAGGGCTACACCTTC. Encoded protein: CSVEQQGEEEGYTF. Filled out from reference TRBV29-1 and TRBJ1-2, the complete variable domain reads SAVISQKPSRDICQRGTSLTIQCQVDSQVTMMFWYRQQPGQSLTLIATANQGSEATYESGFVIDKFPISRPNLTFSTLTVSNMSPEDSSIYLCSVEQQGEEEGYTFGSGTRLTVV.

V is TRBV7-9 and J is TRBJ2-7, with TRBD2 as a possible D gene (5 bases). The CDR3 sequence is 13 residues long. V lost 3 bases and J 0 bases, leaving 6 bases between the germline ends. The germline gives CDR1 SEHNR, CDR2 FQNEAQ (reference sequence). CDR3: CASSFAGSYEQYF. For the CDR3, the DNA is TGTGCCAGCAGCTTTGCGGGCTCCTACGAGCAGTACTTC.

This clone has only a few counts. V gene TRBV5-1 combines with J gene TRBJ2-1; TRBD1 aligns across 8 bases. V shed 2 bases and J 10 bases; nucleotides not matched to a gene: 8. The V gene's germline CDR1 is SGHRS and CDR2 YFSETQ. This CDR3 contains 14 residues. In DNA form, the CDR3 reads TGCGCCAGCAGCTTTCTGCAGGGGGCAGGGGAGCAGTTCTTC. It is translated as CASSFLQGAGEQFF.

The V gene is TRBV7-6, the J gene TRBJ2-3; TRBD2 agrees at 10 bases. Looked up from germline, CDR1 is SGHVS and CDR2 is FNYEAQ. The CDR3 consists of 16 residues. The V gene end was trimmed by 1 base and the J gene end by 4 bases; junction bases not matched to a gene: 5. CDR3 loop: CASSLEPSGGADTQYF. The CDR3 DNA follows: TGTGCCAGCAGCTTAGAGCCTAGCGGGGGCGCAGATACGCAGTATTTT.

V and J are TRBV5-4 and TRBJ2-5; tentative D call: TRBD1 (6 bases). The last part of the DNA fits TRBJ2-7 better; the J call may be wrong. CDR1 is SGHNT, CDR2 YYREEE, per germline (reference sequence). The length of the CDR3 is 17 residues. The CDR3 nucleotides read TGTGCCAGCAGCTCCCTCGAAAACAGGGTCTCCGGGGTCGAGCAGTACTTC. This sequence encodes CASSSLENRVSGVEQYF.

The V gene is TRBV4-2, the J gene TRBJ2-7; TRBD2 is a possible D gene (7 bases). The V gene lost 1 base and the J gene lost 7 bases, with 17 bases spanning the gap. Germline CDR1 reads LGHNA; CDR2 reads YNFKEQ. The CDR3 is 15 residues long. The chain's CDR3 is CASSQVMGGAREQYF. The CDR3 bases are TGTGCCAGCAGCCAAGTTATGGGGGGGGCCCGGGAGCAGTACTTC.

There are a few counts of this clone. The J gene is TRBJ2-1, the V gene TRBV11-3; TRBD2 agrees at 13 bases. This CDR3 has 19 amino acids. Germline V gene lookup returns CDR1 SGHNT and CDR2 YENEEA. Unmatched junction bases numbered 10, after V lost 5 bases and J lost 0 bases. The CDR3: CASSGVLAGGSSSYNEQFF. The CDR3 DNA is TGTGCCAGCAGCGGGGTACTAGCGGGGGGGTCCTCCTCCTACAATGAGCAGTTCTTC.

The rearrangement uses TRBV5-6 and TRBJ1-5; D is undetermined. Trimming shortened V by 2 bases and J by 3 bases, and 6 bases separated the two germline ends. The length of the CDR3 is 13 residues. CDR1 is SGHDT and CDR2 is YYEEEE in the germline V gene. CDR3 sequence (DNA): TGTGCCAGCAGCTTCGGTGACAATCAGCCCCAGCATTTT. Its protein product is CASSFGDNQPQHF.

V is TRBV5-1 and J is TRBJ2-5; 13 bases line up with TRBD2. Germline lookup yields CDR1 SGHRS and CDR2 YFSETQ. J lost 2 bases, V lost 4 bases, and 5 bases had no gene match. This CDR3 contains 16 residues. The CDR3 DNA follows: TGCGCCAGCAGCCCGGGGACTAGCGGGGCTCAAGAGACCCAGTACTTC. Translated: CASSPGTSGAQETQYF.

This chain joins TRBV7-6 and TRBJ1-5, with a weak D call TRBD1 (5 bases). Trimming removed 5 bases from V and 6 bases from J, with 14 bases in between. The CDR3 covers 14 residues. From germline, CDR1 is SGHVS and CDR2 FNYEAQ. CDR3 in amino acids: CASSAQGVSQPQHF. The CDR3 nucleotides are TGTGCCAGCAGCGCCCAAGGGGTAAGTCAGCCCCAGCATTTT.

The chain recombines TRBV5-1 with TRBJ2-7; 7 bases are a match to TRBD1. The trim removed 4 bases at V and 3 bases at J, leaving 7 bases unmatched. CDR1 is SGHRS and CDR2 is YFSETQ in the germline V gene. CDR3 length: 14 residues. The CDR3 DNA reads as TGCGCCAGCAGCCGGGACAGAGCACTCTACGAGCAGTACTTC. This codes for CASSRDRALYEQYF.

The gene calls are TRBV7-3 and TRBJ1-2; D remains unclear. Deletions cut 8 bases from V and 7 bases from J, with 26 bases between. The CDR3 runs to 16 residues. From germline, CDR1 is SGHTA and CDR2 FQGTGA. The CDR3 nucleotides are TGTGCCAGCGGGTTTGTGTCGGTGGAGCCTCAGCGTGGCTACACCTTC. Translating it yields CASGFVSVEPQRGYTF.